This T cell receptor beta chain was observed in a study of blood T cells in healthy people across ages. V lost 1 base and J 4 bases, leaving 11 bases between the germline ends. The CDR3 runs to 14 residues. Per the germline V gene, CDR1 is DFQATT and CDR2 is SNEGSKA (reference sequence). This clonotype was detected ten times or more. Its antigen remains unidentified. Study-wide results and limits: Measured against age, TCR beta diversity per million T cells decreased in a roughly linear manner.

The authors ran a second PCR of roughly 6 to 12 cycles using a sample-barcoded 5' primer and a J-beta primer mix. The template-switch adaptor, which had 12 random nucleotides, put a tag on each cDNA molecule. TCRdb called the 5' RACE reads again in MiXCR, with one record for every CDR3 protein. The sample lists about 1.4 million distinct CDR3 sequences, 45% to 70% seen once, with over 5% in the top ten. V and J are TRBV20-1 and TRBJ2-1; possible D gene TRBD2, 5 bases. Material for sequencing was blood. This clonotype was sampled from a man aged 18 to 29 in good health. CDR3 in DNA: TGCAGTGCTAGAGGGACTGGGCTATACAATGAGCAGTTCTTC. Translating it yields CSARGTGLYNEQFF.